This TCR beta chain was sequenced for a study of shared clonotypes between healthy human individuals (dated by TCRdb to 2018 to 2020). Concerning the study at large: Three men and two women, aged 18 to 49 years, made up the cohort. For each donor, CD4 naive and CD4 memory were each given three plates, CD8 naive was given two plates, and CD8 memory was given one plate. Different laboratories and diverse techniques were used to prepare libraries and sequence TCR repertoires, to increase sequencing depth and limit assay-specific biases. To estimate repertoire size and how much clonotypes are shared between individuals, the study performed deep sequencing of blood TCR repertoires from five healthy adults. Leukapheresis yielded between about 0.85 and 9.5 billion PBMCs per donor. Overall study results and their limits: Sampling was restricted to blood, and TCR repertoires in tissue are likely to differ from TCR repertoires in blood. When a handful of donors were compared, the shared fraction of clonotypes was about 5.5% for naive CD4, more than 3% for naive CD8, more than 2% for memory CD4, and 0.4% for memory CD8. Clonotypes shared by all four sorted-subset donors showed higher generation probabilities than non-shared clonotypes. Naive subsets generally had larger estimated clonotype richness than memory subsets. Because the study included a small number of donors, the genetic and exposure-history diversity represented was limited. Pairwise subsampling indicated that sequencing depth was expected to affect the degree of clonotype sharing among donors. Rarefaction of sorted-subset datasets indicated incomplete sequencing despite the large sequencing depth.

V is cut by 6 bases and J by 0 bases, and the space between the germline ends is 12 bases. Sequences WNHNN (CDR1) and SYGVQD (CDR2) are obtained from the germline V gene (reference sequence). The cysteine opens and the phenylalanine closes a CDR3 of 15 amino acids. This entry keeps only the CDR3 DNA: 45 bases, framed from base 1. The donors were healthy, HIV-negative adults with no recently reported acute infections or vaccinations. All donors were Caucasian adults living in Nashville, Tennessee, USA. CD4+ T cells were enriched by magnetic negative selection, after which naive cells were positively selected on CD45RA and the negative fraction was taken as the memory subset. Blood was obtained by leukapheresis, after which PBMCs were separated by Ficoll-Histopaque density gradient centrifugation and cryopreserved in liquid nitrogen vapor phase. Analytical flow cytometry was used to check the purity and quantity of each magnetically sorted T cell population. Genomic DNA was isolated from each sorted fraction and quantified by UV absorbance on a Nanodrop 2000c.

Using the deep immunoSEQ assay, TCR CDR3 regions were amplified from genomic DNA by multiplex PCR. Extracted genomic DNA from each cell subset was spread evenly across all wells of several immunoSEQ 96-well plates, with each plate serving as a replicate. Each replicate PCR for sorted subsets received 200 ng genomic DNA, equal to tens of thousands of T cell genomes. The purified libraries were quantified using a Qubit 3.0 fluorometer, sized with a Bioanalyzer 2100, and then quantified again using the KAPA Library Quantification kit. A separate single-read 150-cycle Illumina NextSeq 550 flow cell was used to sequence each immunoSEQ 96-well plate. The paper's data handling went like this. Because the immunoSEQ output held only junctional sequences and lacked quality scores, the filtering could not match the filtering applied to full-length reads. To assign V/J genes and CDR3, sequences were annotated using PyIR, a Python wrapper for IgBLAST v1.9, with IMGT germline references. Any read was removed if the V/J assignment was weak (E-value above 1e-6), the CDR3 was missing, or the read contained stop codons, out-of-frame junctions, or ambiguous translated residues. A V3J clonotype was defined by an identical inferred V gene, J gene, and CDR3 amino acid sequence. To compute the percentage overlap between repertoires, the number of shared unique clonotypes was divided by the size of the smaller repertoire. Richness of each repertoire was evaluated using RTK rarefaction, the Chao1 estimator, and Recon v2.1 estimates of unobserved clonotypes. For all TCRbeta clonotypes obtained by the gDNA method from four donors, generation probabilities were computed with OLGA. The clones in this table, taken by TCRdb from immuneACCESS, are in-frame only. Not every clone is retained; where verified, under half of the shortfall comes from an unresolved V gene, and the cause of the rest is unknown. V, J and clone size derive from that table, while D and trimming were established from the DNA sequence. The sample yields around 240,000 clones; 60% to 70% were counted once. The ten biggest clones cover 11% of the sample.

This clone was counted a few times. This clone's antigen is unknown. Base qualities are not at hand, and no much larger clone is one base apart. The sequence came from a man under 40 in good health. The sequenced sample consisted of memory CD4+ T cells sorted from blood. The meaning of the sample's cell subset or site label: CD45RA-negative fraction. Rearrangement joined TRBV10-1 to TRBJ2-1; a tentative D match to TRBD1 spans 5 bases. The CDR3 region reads CASSPLQVSYNEQFF. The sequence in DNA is TGCGCCAGCAGCCCCTTACAGGTCTCCTACAATGAGCAGTTCTTC.